This TCR beta chain was recorded in a study of OX40 agonist ivuxolimab in advanced cancers. The sample holds a few counts of this clone. Using immunoSEQ multiplex PCR, the repertoire was profiled, and TCRdb retains in-frame clones only, with some absent. The table records some 57,000 clones, around 93% of them present only once. The length of the CDR3 is 16 residues. The germline CDR1 and CDR2 sequences are SGDLS and YYNGEE. Germline trimming cut 4 bases from V and 4 bases from J; bases unmatched to any gene: 6. J is TRBJ2-5 and V is TRBV9; 14 nucleotides agree with TRBD2. The source was CD4+ or CD8+ T cells sorted from blood, collected in a trial of the OX40 agonist ivuxolimab. This TCR came from an adult with an advanced solid tumor such as melanoma, head and neck, liver or kidney cancer. CDR3 DNA: TGTGCCAGCAGCACCCCGGGACTAGCGGGGGTAGAGACCCAGTACTTC. Encoded protein: CASSTPGLAGVETQYF.